Following are 14 T cell receptor beta chains from one sample sequenced in a study of blood T cell repertoires in COVID-19 (TCRdb year 2020). The library was generated by the immunoSEQ multiplex PCR assay. In TCRdb, the immuneACCESS table is reduced to in-frame sequences with V and J assigned. These tables do not hold every clone; where another copy was compared, an unresolved V gene accounts for under half, and the others remain unexplained. The sample has hundreds of thousands of clones on record, approximately 84% of them singletons. The ten largest clonotypes hold approximately 1.7% of the sample. Sequencing was performed on PBMCs or T cells enriched from blood (not recorded which). These TCRs come from a middle-aged man who had recovered from COVID-19.

The chain employs TRBV18 and TRBJ1-2; TRBD1 aligns across 9 bases. Germline V gives CDR1 KGHSH, CDR2 LQKENI. The ends lost 2 bases at V and 3 bases at J; junction bases unmatched: 7. CDR3 length: 16 residues. The CDR3 reads CASSPEQGARDYGYTF. CDR3 bases: TGTGCCAGCTCACCAGAACAGGGGGCGCGGGACTATGGCTACACCTTC.

This chain joins TRBV11-3 and TRBJ2-7; 8 nucleotides line up with TRBD1. The CDR3 spans 14 residues. Germline CDR1 is SGHNT and CDR2 is YENEEA. The J segment lost 3 bases and the V segment lost 5 bases, leaving 6 bases of the junction unmatched. CDR3 amino acids: CASSITGGYYEQYF. In DNA form, the CDR3 reads TGTGCCAGCAGCATCACAGGGGGATACTACGAGCAGTACTTC.

This chain links TRBV4-2 with TRBJ2-3; TRBD1 might be the D (6 bases). Germline lookup yields CDR1 LGHNA and CDR2 YNFKEQ. V lost 0 bases and J 5 bases, leaving 15 bases between the germline ends. The CDR3 is 16 amino acids. Here the CDR3 reads CASSQDRGRGEDTQYF. CDR3 bases: TGTGCCAGCAGCCAAGATCGGGGCAGGGGTGAAGATACGCAGTATTTT.

The chain carries TRBV18 and TRBJ2-1; D is perhaps TRBD1 (5 bases). The CDR3 is 13 amino acids. Per germline, CDR1 KGHSH and CDR2 LQKENI. V shed 3 bases and J shed 10 bases, with 13 bases lying between them. The DNA for the CDR3 is TGTGCCAGCTCACCTAGCCAGGGTCCCGAGCAGTTCTTC. The encoded protein is CASSPSQGPEQFF.

The V call is TRBV28, the J call TRBJ1-1; D uncertain. The V end lost 2 bases, the J end lost 3 bases, and 10 bases lay between the germline ends. The CDR3 is made up of 14 amino acids. Germline V gene lookup returns CDR1 MDHEN and CDR2 SYDVKM. The CDR3 coding sequence is TGTGCCAGCAGTTTACCCGGGAAGGACACTGAAGCTTTCTTT. Protein product: CASSLPGKDTEAFF.

The chain uses TRBV24-1 and TRBJ2-1, with D possibly being TRBD2 (7 bases). V was clipped by 5 bases and J by 7 bases, with 17 bases between them. Germline V gives CDR1 KGHDR, CDR2 SFDVKD. This CDR3 has 15 amino acids. CDR3 coding DNA: TGTGCCACCAGTGGAGGGGGGGCCCTTGTTAATGAGCAGTTCTTC. Encoded protein: CATSGGGALVNEQFF.

The chain carries TRBV19 and TRBJ2-7; weak D call: TRBD2 (5 bases). The CDR3 is 15 amino acids. Germline V gives CDR1 LNHDA, CDR2 SQIVND (reference sequence). V lost 6 bases to trimming and J lost 4 bases, with 19 bases between them. CDR3 amino acids: CASSQQAEADYEQYF. The DNA for the CDR3 is TGTGCCAGTAGCCAACAAGCCGAAGCGGATTACGAGCAGTACTTC.

CDR3 nucleotide sequence: TGTGCCTGGAGTGTACTGGACGGACTTGAAGCTTTCTTT. Protein: CAWSVLDGLEAFF. This chain joins TRBV30 and TRBJ1-1, with D uncertain. Deletions cut 0 bases from V and 7 bases from J, with 12 bases between. There are 13 residues in the CDR3. CDR1 is GTSNPN, CDR2 SVGIG, per germline (reference sequence).

This sequence joins TRBV18 and TRBJ2-5; no firm D call. Germline CDR1 is KGHSH and CDR2 is LQKENI. V was clipped by 3 bases and J by 5 bases, with 10 bases between them. The length of the CDR3 is 13 residues. The CDR3 DNA sequence: TGTGCCAGCTCACCTCTCGCGGTGGAGACCCAGTACTTC. Translation gives CASSPLAVETQYF.

The chain is built from TRBV28 and TRBJ1-5; 9 bases match TRBD1. The germline gives CDR1 MDHEN, CDR2 SYDVKM. CDR3 length: 15 amino acids. V shed 6 bases and J 3 bases; nucleotides not matched to a gene: 6. As DNA, the CDR3 is TGTGCCAGCAGCAAGACAGGGGGGCCCAATCAGCCCCAGCATTTT. It yields the protein CASSKTGGPNQPQHF. Variable domain in full (rest from reference TRBV28 and TRBJ1-5): DVKVTQSSRYLVKRTGEKVFLECVQDMDHENMFWYRQDPGLGLRLIYFSYDVKMKEKGDIPEGYSVSREKKERFSLILESASTNQTSMYLCASSKTGGPNQPQHFGDGTRLSIL.

The rearrangement uses TRBV5-6 and TRBJ1-1; tentative D call: TRBD1 (6 bases). Germline loops: CDR1 SGHDT, CDR2 YYEEEE. V gave up 4 bases and J gave up 3 bases, with 13 bases separating them. The CDR3 extends over 14 amino acids. The CDR3 bases are TGTGCCAGCAGCCCCGCAGGGGCTCACACTGAAGCTTTCTTT. This codes for CASSPAGAHTEAFF.

The chain combines TRBV6-5 with TRBJ2-1; 10 bases agree with TRBD2. Germline V CDR1 and CDR2: MNHEY, SVGAGI. V lost 2 bases and J lost 4; bases outside the gene matches: 2. The CDR3 loop spans 15 amino acids. DNA of the CDR3: TGTGCCAGCAGTTACAGCGGGAGGGAGTACAATGAGCAGTTCTTC. Protein sequence: CASSYSGREYNEQFF.

Note on this clone: This CDR3 is also generated by other DNA sequences in the sample. The gene calls are TRBV2 and TRBJ1-3, with 9 bases matching TRBD1. The length of the CDR3 is 13 residues. Germline values: CDR1 SNHLY, CDR2 FYNNEI. The ends lost 8 bases at V and 2 bases at J; junction bases unmatched: 1. In nucleotides, the CDR3 is TGTGCCAGCCGGGACAGGGCTGGAAACACCATATATTTT. Amino acids: CASRDRAGNTIYF.

CDR3 residues: CASLQTSGGVWRDDEQFF. CDR3 coding DNA: TGTGCCAGTCTACAGACTAGCGGGGGGGTTTGGAGGGACGATGAGCAGTTCTTC. V usage is TRBV7-9 and J usage is TRBJ2-1; TRBD2 agrees at 14 bases. V lost 9 bases, J lost 8 bases, and 18 bases stayed unmatched. This CDR3 comprises 18 residues. Per the germline V gene, CDR1 is SEHNR and CDR2 is FQNEAQ (reference sequence).